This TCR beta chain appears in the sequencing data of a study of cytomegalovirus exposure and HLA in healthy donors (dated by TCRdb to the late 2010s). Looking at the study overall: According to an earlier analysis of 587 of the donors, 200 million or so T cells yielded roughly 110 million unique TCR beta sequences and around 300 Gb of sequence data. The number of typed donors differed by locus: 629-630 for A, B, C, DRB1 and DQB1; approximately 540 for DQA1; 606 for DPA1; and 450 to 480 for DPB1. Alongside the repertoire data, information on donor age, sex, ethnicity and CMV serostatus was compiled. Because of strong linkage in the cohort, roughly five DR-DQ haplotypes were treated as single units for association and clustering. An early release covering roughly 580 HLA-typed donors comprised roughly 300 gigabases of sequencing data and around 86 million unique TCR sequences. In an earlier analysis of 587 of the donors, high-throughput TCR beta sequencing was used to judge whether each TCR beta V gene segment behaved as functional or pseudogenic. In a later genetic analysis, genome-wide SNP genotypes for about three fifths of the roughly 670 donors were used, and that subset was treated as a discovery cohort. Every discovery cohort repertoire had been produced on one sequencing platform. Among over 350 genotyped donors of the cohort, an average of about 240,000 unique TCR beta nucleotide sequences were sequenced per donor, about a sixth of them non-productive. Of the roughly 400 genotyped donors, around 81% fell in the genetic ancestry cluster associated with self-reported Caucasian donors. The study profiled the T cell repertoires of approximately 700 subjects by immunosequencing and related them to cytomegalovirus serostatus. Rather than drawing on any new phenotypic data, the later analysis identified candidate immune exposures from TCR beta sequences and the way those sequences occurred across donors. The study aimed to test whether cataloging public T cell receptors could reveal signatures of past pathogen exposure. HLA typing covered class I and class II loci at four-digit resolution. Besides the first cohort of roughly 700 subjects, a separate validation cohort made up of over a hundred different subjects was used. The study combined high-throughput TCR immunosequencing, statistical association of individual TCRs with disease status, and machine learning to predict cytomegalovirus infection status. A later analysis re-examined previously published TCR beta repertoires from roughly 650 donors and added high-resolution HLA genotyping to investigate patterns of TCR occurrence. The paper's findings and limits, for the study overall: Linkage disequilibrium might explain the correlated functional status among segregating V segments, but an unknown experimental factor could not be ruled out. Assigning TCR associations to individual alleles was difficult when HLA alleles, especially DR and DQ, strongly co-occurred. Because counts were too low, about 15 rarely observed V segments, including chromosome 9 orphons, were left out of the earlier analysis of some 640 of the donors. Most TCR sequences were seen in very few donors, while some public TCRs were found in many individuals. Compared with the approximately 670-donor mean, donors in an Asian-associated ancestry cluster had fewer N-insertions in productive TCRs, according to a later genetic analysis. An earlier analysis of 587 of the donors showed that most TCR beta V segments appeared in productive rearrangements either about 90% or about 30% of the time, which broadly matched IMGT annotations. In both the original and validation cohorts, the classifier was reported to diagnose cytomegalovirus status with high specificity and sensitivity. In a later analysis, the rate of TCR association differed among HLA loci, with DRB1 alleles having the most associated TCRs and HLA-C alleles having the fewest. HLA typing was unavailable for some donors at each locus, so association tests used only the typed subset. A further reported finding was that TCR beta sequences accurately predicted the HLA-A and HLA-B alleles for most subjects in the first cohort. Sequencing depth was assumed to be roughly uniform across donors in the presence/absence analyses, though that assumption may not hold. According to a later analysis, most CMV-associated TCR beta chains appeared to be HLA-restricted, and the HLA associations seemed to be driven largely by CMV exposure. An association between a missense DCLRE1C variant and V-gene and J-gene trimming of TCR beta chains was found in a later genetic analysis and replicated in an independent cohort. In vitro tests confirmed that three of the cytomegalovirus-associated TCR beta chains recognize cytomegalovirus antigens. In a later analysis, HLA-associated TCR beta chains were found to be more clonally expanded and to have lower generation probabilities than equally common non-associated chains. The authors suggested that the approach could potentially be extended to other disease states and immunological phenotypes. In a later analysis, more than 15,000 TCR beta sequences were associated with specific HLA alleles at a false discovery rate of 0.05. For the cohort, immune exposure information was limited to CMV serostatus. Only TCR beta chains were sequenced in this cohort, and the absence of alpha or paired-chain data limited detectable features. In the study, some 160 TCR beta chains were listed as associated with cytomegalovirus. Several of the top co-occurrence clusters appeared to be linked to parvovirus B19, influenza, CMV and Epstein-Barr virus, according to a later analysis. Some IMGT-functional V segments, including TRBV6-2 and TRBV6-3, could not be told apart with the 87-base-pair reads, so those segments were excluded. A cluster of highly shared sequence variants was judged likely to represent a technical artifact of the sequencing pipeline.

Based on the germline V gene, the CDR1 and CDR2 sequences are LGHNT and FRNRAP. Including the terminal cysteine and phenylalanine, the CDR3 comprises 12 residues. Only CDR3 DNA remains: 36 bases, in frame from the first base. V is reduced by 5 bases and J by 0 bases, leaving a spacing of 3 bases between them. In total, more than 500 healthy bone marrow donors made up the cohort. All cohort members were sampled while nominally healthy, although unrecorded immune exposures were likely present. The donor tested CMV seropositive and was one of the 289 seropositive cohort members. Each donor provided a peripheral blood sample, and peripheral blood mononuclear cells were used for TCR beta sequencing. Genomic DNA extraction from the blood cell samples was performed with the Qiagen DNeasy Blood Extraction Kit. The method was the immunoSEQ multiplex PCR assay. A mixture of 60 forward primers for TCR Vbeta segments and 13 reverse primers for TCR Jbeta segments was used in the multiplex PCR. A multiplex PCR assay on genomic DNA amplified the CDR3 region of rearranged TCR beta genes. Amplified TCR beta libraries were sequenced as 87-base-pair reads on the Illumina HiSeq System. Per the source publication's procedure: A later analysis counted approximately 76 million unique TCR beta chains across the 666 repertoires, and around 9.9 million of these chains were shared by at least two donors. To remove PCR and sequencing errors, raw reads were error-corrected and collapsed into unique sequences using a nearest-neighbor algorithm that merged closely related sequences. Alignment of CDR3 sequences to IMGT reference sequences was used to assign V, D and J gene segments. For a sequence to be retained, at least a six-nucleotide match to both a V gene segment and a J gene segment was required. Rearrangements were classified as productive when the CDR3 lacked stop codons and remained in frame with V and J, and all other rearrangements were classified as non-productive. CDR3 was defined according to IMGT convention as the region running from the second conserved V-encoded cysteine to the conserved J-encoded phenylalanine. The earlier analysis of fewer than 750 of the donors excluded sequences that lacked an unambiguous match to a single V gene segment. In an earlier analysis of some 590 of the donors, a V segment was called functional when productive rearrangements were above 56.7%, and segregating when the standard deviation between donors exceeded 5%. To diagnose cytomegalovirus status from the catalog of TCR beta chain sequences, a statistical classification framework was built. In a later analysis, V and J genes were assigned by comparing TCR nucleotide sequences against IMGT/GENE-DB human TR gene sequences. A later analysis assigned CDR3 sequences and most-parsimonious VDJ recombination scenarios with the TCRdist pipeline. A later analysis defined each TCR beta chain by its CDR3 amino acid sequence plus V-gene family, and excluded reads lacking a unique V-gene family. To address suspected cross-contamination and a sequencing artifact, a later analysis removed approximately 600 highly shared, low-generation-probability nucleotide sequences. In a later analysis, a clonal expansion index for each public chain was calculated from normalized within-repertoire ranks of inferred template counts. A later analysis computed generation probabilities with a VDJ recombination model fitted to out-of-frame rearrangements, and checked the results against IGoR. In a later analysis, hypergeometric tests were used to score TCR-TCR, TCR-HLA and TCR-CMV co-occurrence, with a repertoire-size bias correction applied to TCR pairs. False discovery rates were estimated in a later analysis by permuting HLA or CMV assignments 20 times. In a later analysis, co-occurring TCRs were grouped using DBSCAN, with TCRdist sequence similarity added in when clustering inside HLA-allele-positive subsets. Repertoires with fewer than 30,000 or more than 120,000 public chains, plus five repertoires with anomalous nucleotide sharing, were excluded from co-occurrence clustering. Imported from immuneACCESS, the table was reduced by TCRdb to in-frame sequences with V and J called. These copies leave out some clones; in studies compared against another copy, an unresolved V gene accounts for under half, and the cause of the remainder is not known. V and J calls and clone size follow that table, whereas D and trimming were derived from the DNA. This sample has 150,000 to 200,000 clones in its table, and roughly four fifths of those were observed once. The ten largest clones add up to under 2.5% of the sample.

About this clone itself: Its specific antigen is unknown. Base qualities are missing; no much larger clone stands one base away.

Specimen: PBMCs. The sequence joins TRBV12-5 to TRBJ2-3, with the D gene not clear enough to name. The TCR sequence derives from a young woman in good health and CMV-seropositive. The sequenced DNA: TGTGCTAGTGGTCCAAGCACAGATACGCAGTATTTT. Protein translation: CASGPSTDTQYF.